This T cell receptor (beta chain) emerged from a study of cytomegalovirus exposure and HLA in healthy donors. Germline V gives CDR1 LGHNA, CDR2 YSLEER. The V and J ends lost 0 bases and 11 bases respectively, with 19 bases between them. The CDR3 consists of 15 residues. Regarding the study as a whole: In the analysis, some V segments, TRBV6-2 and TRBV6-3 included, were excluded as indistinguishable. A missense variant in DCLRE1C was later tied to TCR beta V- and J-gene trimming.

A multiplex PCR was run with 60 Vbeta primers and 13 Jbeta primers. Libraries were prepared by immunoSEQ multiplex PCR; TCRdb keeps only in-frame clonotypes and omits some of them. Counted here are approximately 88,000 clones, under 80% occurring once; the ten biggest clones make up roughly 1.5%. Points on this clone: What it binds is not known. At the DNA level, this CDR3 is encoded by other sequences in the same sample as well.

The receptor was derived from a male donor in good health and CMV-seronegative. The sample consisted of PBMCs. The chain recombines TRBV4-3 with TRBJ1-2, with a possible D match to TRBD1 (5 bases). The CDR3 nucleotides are TGCGCCAGCAGCCAAGATTGGCGTCAGGGTGAAGGTTACACCTTC. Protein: CASSQDWRQGEGYTF.